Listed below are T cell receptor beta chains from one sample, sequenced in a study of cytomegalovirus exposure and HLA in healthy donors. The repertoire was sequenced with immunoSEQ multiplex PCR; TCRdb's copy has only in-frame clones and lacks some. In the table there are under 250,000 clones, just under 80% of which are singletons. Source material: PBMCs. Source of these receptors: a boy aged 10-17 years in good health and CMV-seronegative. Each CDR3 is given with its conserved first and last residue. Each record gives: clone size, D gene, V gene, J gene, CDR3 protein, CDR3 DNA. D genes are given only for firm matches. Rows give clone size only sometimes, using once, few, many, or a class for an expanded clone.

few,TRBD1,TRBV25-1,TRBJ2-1,CASGGQGYYNEQFF,TGTGCCAGCGGGGGACAGGGTTACTACAATGAGCAGTTCTTC
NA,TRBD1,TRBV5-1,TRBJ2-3,CASSRQGAADTQYF,TGCGCCAGCAGCAGACAGGGGGCGGCAGATACGCAGTATTTT
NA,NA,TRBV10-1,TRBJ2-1,CASSALPGVPSDEQFF,TGCGCCAGCAGTGCTTTACCGGGAGTTCCCTCGGATGAGCAGTTCTTC
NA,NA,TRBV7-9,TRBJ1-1,CASSFGRGEAFF,TGTGCCAGCAGCTTCGGGAGGGGGGAAGCTTTCTTT
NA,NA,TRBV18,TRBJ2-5,CASSPEVGVETQYF,TGTGCCAGCTCACCAGAAGTGGGAGTGGAGACCCAGTACTTC
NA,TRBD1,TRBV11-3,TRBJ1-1,CASSFFTGGNTEAFF,TGTGCCAGCAGCTTTTTTACAGGGGGGAACACTGAAGCTTTCTTT
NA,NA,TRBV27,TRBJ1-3,CASGTGNTIYF,TGTGCCAGTGGGACAGGAAACACCATATATTTT
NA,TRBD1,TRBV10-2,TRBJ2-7,CASSEPRDRGSSYEQYF,TGCGCCAGCAGTGAACCCCGGGACAGGGGGTCCTCCTACGAGCAGTACTTC
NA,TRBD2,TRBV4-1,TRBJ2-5,CASSQGIVRREAQETQYF,TGCGCCAGCAGCCAAGGGATCGTCCGGCGGGAGGCGCAAGAGACCCAGTACTTC
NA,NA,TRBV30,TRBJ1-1,CAWSVRGEAFF,TGTGCCTGGAGTGTACGGGGTGAAGCTTTCTTT
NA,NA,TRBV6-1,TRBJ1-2,CASSEAYSGYTF,TGTGCCAGCAGTGAAGCATACTCTGGCTACACCTTC
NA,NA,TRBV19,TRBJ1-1,CASSIGDRSGGENTEAFF,TGTGCCAGTAGTATCGGGGATCGATCGGGGGGTGAGAACACTGAAGCTTTCTTT
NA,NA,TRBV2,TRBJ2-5,CASSEYREETQYF,TGTGCCAGCAGTGAATACAGGGAAGAGACCCAGTACTTC
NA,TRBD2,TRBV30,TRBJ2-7,CAWSPPGGLAGGYEQYF,TGTGCCTGGAGTCCCCCAGGGGGACTAGCGGGAGGGTACGAGCAGTACTTC
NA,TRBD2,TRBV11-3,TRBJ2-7,CASSLSSGNEQYF,TGTGCCAGCAGCTTAAGTAGCGGGAACGAGCAGTACTTC
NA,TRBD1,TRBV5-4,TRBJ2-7,CASSRDRVNEQYF,TGTGCCAGCAGTCGGGACAGGGTCAACGAGCAGTACTTC
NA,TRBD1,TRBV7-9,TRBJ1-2,CASSLGDRGPNYGYTF,TGTGCCAGCAGCTTAGGGGACAGGGGGCCGAACTATGGCTACACCTTC
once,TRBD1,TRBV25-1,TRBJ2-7,CASSGQDRGLEQYF,TGTGCCAGCAGTGGCCAGGACAGGGGGCTCGAGCAGTACTTC
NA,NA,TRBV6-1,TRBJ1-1,CASSEQFWTALNTEAFF,TGTGCCAGCAGTGAACAGTTTTGGACAGCCCTGAACACTGAAGCTTTCTTT
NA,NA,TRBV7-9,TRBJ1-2,CASEMGRQYGYTF,TGTGCCAGCGAGATGGGGCGCCAGTATGGCTACACCTTC
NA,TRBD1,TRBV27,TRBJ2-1,CAGGQADEQFF,TGTGCCGGGGGACAGGCCGATGAGCAGTTCTTC
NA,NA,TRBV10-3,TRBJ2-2,CAIRQGDTGELFF,TGTGCCATCAGACAGGGCGACACCGGGGAGCTGTTTTTT
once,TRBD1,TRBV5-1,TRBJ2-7,CASSLVGDRGVDEQYF,TGCGCCAGCAGCCTGGTAGGGGACAGGGGAGTCGACGAGCAGTACTTC
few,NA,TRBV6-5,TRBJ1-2,CASRATGIYGYTF,TGTGCCAGCAGAGCCACAGGGATCTATGGCTACACCTTC
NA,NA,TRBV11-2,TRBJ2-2,CASSPQGYTGELFF,TGTGCCAGCAGCCCCCAGGGTTACACCGGGGAGCTGTTTTTT
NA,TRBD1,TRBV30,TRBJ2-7,CAWSVGPGGYEQYF,TGTGCCTGGAGTGTAGGCCCAGGGGGATACGAGCAGTACTTC